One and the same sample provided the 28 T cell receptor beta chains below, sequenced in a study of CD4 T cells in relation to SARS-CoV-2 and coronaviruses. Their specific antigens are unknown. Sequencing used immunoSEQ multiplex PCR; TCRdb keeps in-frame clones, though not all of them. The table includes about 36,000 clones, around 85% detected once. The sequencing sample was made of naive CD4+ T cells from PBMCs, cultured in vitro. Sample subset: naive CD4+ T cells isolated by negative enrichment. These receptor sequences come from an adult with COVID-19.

CDR3 sequence: CASSGTTSGRPAYEQYF. Written as DNA, the CDR3 is TGTGCCAGTAGTGGTACGACTAGCGGGAGGCCCGCCTACGAGCAGTACTTC. The chain employs TRBV19 and TRBJ2-7; 13 nucleotides line up with TRBD2. Germline CDR1 and CDR2: LNHDA and SQIVND (reference sequence). CDR3 length: 17 amino acids. The V and J ends lost 5 bases and 2 bases, in that order; junction bases with no gene match: 9.

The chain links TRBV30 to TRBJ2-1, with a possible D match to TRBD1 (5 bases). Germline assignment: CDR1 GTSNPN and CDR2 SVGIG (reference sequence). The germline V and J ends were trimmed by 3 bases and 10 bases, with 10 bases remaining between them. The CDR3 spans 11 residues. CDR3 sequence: CAWSPRGEQFF. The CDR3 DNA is TGTGCCTGGAGCCCTAGGGGAGAGCAGTTCTTC.

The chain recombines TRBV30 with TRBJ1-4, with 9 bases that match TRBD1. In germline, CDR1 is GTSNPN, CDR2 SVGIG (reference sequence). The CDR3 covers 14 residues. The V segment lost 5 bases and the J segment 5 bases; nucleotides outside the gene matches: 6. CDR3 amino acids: CAWATGGINEKLFF. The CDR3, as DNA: TGTGCCTGGGCAACAGGGGGCATAAATGAAAAACTGTTTTTT.

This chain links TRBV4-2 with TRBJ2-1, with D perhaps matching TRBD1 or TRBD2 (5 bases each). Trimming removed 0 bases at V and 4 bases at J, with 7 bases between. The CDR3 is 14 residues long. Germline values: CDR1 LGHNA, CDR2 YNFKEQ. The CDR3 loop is CASSQEGPYNEQFF. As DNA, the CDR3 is TGTGCCAGCAGCCAAGAGGGACCATACAATGAGCAGTTCTTC.

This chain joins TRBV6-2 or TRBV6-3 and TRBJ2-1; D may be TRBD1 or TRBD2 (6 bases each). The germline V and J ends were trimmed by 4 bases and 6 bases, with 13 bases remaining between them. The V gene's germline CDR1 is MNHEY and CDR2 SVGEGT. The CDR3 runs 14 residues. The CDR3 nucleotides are TGTGCCAGCAGTTTTGGGGGGCCTGGCAATGAGCAGTTCTTC. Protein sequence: CASSFGGPGNEQFF.

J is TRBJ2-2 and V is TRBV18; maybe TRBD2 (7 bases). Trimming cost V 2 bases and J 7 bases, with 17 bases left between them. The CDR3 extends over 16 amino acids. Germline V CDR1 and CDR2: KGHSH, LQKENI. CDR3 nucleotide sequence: TGTGCCAGCTCACCAAGAGGGGGAGGGGCAAGCGGGGAGCTGTTTTTT. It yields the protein CASSPRGGGASGELFF.

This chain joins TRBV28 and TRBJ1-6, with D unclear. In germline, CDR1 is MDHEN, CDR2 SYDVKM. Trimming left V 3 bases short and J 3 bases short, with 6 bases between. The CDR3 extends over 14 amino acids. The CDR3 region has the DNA TGTGCCAGCAGTTTTAGGGACTATAATTCACCCCTCCACTTT. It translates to CASSFRDYNSPLHF.

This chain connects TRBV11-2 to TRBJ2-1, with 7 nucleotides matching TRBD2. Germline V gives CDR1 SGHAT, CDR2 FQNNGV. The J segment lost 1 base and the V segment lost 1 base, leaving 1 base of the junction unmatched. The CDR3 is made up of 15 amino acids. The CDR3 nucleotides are TGTGCCAGCAGCTTAGTGCGGGGGTCCTACAATGAGCAGTTCTTC. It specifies CASSLVRGSYNEQFF. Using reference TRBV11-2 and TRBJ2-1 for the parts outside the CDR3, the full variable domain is EAGVAQSPRYKIIEKRQSVAFWCNPISGHATLYWYQQILGQGPKLLIQFQNNGVVDDSQLPKDRFSAERLKGVDSTLKIQPAKLEDSAVYLCASSLVRGSYNEQFFGPGTRLTVL.

CDR3 sequence reads: CATSWAGGEQFF. CDR3 sequence (DNA): TGTGCCACCAGTTGGGCGGGAGGAGAGCAGTTCTTC. The V gene is TRBV24-1, the J gene TRBJ2-1, with TRBD2 matching 8 bases. J lost 10 bases, V lost 6 bases, and 4 bases had no gene match. There are 12 residues in the CDR3. The germline V gene has CDR1 KGHDR and CDR2 SFDVKD.

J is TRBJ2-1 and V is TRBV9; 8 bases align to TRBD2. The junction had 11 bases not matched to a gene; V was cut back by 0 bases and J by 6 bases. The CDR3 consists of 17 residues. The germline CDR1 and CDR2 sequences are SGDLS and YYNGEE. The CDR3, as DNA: TGTGCCAGCAGCGTAGGAGGAGGGACTAGATCTGGCAATGAGCAGTTCTTC. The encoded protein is CASSVGGGTRSGNEQFF.

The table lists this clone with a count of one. The CDR3 DNA is TGTGCCAGCAGTCCTCCGGGACAGTTCTACAATGAGCAGTTCTTC. It is translated as CASSPPGQFYNEQFF. This chain joins TRBV28 and TRBJ2-1; 7 bases are a match to TRBD1. With 5 bases clipped from V and 3 bases from J, the junction kept 7 bases outside the gene matches. The CDR3 contains 15 residues. Germline CDR1 and CDR2: MDHEN and SYDVKM.

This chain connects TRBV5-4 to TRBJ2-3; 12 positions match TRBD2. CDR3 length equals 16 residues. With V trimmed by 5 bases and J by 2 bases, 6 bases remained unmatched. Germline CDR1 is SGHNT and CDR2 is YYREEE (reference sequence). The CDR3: CASRSGLAGPTDTQYF. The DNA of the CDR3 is TGTGCCAGCAGATCTGGACTAGCGGGGCCCACAGATACGCAGTATTTT.

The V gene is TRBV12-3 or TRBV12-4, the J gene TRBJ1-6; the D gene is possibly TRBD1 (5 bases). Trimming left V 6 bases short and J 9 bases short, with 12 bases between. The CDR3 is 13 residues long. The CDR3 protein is CASSPRQISPLHF. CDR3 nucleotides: TGTGCCAGCAGCCCCCGACAGATTTCACCCCTCCACTTT.

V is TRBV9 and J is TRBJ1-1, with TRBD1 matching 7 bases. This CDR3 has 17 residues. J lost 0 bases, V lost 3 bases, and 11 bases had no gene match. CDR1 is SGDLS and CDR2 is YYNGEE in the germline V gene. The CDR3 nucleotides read TGTGCCAGCAGCGAGTTATACCGAGGGGGCCTGAACACTGAAGCTTTCTTT. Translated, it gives CASSELYRGGLNTEAFF.

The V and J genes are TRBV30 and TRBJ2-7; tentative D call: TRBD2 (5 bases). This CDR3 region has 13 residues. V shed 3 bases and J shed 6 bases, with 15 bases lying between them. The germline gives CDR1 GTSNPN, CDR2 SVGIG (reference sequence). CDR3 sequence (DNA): TGTGCCTGGAGCCCCATGAGGGCGGGCGAGCAGTACTTC. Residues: CAWSPMRAGEQYF.

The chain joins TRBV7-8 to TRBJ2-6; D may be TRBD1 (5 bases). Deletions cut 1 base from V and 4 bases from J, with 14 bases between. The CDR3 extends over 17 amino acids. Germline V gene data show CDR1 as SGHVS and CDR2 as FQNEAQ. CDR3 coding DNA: TGTGCCAGCAGCTTAGTAGGTCTCAGGGTCGGGGCCAACGTCCTGACTTTC. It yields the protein CASSLVGLRVGANVLTF.

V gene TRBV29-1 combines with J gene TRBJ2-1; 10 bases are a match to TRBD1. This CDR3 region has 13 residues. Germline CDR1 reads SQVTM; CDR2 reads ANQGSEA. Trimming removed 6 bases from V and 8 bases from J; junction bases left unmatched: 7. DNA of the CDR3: TGCAGCGTGGAGACAGGGGGCTTTTATGAGCAGTTCTTC. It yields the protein CSVETGGFYEQFF.

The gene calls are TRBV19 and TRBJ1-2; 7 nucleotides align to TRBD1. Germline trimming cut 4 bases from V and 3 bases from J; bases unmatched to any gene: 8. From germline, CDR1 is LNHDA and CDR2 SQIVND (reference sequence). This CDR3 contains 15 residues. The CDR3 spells CASSRRGREDYGYTF. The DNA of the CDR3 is TGTGCCAGTAGTAGGAGGGGGCGCGAGGACTATGGCTACACCTTC.

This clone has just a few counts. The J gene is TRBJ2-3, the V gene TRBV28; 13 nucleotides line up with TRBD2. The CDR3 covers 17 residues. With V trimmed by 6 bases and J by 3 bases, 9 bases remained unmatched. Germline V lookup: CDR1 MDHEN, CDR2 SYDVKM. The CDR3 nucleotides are TGTGCCAGCAGCAGCCGGACTAGCGGGAGAGTTACAGATACGCAGTATTTT. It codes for CASSSRTSGRVTDTQYF. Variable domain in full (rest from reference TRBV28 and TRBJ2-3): DVKVTQSSRYLVKRTGEKVFLECVQDMDHENMFWYRQDPGLGLRLIYFSYDVKMKEKGDIPEGYSVSREKKERFSLILESASTNQTSMYLCASSSRTSGRVTDTQYFGPGTRLTVL.

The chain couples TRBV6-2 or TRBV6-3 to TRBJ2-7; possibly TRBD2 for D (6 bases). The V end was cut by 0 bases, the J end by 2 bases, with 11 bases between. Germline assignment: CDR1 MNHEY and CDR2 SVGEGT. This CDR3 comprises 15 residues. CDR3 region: CASSYSGTETYEQYF. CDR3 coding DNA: TGTGCCAGCAGTTACTCGGGGACTGAAACCTACGAGCAGTACTTC.

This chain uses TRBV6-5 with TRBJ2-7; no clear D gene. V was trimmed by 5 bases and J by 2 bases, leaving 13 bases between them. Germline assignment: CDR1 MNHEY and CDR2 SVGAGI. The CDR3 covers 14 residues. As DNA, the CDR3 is TGTGCCAGCAGTCCCCAACCTGGGCCCTACGAGCAGTACTTC. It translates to CASSPQPGPYEQYF.

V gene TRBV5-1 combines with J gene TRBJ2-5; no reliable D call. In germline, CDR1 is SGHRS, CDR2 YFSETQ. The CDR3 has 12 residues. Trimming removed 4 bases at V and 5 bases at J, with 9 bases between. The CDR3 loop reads CASSLIGETQYF. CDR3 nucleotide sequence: TGCGCCAGCAGCCTTATAGGGGAGACCCAGTACTTC.

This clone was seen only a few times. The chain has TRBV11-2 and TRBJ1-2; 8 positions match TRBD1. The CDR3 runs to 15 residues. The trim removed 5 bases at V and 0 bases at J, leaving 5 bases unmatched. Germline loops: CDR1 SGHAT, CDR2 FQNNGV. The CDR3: CASSLRGLPNYGYTF. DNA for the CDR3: TGTGCCAGCAGCCTCAGGGGGCTCCCTAACTATGGCTACACCTTC.

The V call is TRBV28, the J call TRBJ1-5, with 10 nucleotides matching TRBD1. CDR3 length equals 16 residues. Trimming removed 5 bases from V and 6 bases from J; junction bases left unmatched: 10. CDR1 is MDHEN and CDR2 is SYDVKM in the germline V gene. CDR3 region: CASSPSGTGAAQPQHF. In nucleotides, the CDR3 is TGTGCCAGCAGTCCGAGTGGGACAGGGGCTGCTCAGCCCCAGCATTTT.

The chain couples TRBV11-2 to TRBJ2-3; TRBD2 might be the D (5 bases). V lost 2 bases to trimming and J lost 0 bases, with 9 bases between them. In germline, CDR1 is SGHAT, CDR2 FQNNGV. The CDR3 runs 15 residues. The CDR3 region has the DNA TGTGCCAGCAGCTTAAACGGACTTAGCACAGATACGCAGTATTTT. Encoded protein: CASSLNGLSTDTQYF.

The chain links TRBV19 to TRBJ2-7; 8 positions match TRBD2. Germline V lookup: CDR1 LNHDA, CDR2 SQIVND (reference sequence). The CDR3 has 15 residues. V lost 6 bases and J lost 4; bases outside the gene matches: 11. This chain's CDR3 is CASSLRGTREYEQYF. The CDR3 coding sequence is TGTGCCAGTAGCCTTCGGGGGACTAGGGAATACGAGCAGTACTTC.

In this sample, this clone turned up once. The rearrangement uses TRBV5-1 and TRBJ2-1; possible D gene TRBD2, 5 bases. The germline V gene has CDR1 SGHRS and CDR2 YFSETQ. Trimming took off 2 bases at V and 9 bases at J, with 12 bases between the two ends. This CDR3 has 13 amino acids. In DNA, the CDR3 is TGCGCCAGCAGCTTTGAGGGCGCGGTTGAGCAGTTCTTC. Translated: CASSFEGAVEQFF.

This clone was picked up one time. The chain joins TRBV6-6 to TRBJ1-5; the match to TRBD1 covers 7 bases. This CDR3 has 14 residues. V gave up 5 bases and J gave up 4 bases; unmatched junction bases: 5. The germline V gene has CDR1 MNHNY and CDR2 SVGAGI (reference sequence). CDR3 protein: CASSRTGANQPQHF. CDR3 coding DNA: TGTGCCAGCAGTCGGACAGGCGCAAATCAGCCCCAGCATTTT.